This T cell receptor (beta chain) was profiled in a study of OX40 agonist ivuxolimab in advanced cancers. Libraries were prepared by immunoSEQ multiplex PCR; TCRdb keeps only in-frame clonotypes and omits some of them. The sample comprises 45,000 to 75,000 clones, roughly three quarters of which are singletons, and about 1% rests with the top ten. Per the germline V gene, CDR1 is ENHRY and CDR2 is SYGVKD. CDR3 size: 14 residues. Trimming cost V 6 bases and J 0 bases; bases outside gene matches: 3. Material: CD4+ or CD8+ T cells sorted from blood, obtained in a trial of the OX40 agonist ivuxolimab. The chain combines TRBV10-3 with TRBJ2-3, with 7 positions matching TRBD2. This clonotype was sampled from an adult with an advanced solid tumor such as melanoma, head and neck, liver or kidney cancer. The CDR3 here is CAIRREPSTDTQYF. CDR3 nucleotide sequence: TGTGCCATCAGGCGGGAGCCTAGCACAGATACGCAGTATTTT.